The entry below describes one T cell receptor (beta chain). Its specific antigen is unknown. There are no base qualities to consult, and no much larger clone falls within one base. The donors were healthy, HIV-negative adults with no recently reported acute infections or vaccinations. Only Caucasian adults living in Nashville, Tennessee, USA were represented among the donors. For unsorted samples, approximately 84 million PBMCs were counted, and genomic DNA was extracted using the QIAamp DNA Blood Mini kit. Blood was obtained by leukapheresis, after which PBMCs were separated by Ficoll-Histopaque density gradient centrifugation and cryopreserved in liquid nitrogen vapor phase. Using the deep immunoSEQ assay, TCR CDR3 regions were amplified from genomic DNA by multiplex PCR. For each cell subset, the extracted genomic DNA was distributed evenly across all wells of several immunoSEQ 96-well plates, and each plate served as one replicate. For unsorted PBMC, approximately 290 ng of genomic DNA, equivalent to roughly 30,000 T cell genomes, went into each replicate PCR. Ten immunoSEQ deep assay plates were used to sequence unsorted PBMC genomic DNA. Purified libraries were measured with a Qubit 3.0 fluorometer, size-checked on a Bioanalyzer 2100, and measured again with the KAPA Library Quantification kit. Every immunoSEQ 96-well plate was sequenced on a dedicated single-read 150-cycle Illumina NextSeq 550 flow cell. The authors' analysis ran thus. Because the immunoSEQ output included only junctional sequences and no quality scores, the filtering could not be the same as the filtering used for full-length reads. To assign V/J genes and CDR3, sequences were annotated against IMGT germline references using PyIR, a Python wrapper for IgBLAST v1.9. Reads were filtered out if the reads had weak V/J assignments (E-value above 1e-6), no CDR3, stop codons, out-of-frame junctions, or ambiguous translated residues. V3J clonotypes were defined as sequences sharing the same inferred V gene, J gene, and CDR3 amino acid sequence. Percentage overlap between repertoires was computed as shared unique clonotypes divided by the size of the smaller repertoire. RTK rarefaction, the Chao1 estimator, and Recon v2.1 estimates of unobserved clonotypes were used to assess repertoire richness. The source is immuneACCESS, and TCRdb retained only in-frame sequences with V and J called. Part of the clones is not carried over; for the studies checked, unresolved V genes explain less than half of this, and the remainder is unexplained. The V and J calls and clone size are taken from that table; D and trimming were inferred from the DNA. This sample is represented by some 530,000 clones; around 80% of them were singletons. In total, the top ten clones hold approximately 12% of the sample.

The data were taken from a study of shared clonotypes between healthy human individuals (TCRdb year 2020). A note on the overall study: A couple of women and a few men aged 18 to 49 years were included in the cohort. To estimate repertoire size and how much clonotype sharing occurs between individuals, the study deeply sequenced the blood TCR repertoires of several healthy adults. To increase sequencing depth and limit assay-specific biases, TCR repertoire library preparation and sequencing were carried out by different laboratories using diverse techniques. Leukapheresis yielded between about 0.85 and 10 billion PBMCs per donor.

The germline V gene sets CDR1 to SGHTA and CDR2 to FQGNSA. Inclusive of the bounding cysteine and phenylalanine, the CDR3 is 16 residues long. Only the CDR3 part of the read is kept: 48 bases, read in frame from the first base. V was cut back by 2 bases and J by 4 bases, leaving a gap of 16 bases between them. Beyond this particular receptor, the publication reports: Sampling was restricted to blood, and TCR repertoires in tissues likely differ from the TCR repertoires found in blood. Based on pairwise subsampling, the degree of clonotype sharing among donors was expected to be affected by sequencing depth. The small number of donors limited the genetic and exposure-history diversity represented.

Sequencing was performed on PBMCs. The sequence is built from TRBV7-2 and TRBJ2-3; the D segment could be TRBD2, given 5 matching bases. The receptor was derived from a woman between 40 and 50 years old in good health. Some clones in this sample may be carry-over from other donors' samples. The CDR3 protein: CASSLSSPRAADTQYF. The DNA sequence is as follows: TGTGCCAGCAGCTTATCGTCCCCGAGGGCAGCAGATACGCAGTATTTT.